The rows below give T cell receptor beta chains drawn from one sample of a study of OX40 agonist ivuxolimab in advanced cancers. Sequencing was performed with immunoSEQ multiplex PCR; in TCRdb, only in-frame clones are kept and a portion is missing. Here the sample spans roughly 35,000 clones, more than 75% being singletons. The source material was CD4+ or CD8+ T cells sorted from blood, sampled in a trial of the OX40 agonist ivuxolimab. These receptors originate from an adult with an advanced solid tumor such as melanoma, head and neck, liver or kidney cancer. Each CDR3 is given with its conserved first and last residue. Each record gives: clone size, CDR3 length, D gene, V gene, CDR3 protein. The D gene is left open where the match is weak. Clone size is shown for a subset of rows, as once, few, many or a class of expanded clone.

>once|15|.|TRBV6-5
CASSYSVTDTYEQYF
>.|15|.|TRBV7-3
CASSLLGPPPDTQYF
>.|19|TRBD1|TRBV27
CASSLWGTGETTSGNTIYF
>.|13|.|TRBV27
CASRGTRNTEAFF
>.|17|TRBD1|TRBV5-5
CASSSDRGLYPPYGYTF
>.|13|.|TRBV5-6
CASSLYDGNTIYF
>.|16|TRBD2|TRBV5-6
CASSRGLAGSSYEQYF
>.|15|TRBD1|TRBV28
CASSPGGSGGHEQFF
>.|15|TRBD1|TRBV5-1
CASSLGQGARGEQYF
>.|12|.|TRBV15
CATSSEGVPQHF
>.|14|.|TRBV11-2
CASSLAHSNQPQHF
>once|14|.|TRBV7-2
CASSLVTGYTEAFF
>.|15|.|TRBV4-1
CASRTPGTLYNEQFF
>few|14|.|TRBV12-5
CASGLGGGGSEAFF
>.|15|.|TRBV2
CASAKGPTTNEKLFF
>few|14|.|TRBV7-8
CASSLLVNSYEQYF
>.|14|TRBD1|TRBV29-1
CSVDIARGSGGYTF
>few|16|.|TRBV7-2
CASSLGQTSSGNTIYF
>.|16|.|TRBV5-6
CASSSRGAGGTDTQYF
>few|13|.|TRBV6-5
CASLDSSSYEQYF
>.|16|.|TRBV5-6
CASSSSLRQRNTEAFF
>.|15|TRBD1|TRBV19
CASSREQGYNQPQHF